The clone carrying this T cell receptor beta chain was found a few times. As yet, its antigen is unknown. The time point is: persistent/refractory GD, antithyroid drugs over 5 years with positive TRAb. Construction of the TCR library relied on RNA isolated from PBMCs. An endocrinology unit in Xi'an, China, supplied the patients. These data are taken from a study of regulatory T cells in long-lasting Graves disease. Study details: Over 5 years on antithyroid drugs plus positive TSH receptor antibodies marked Graves' disease as persistent. Study observations and caveats: Accuracy was perhaps lowered by the small sample size. Tissue studied was limited to peripheral blood, excluding thyroid tissue.

CDR3 regions were amplified by Arm-PCR using iRepertoire HTBI primers to build TCR beta libraries. TCRdb recomputed calls from the multiplex PCR reads with MiXCR, one row per CDR3 protein. The sample lists 450,000 or so distinct CDR3 sequences, around a fifth occurring once. Germline CDR1 is LNHDA and CDR2 is SQIVND (reference sequence). This CDR3 is built from 12 residues. The V and J ends lost 4 bases and 5 bases respectively, with 6 bases between them. This chain joins TRBV19 and TRBJ1-5; D not resolved. Sequencing was performed on peripheral blood mononuclear cells (PBMCs), taken when the disease was refractory, from a patient treated with antithyroid drugs. The receptor was isolated from a female donor with Graves disease. The CDR3 DNA is TGTGCCAGTAGTACCTTGGATCAGCCCCAGCATTTT. Amino acids: CASSTLDQPQHF.